Shown below are 26 T cell receptor beta chains from a single sample sequenced in a study of cytomegalovirus exposure and HLA in healthy donors. In the PCR, 60 Vbeta and 13 Jbeta primers were used. Clones were read by immunoSEQ multiplex PCR, and TCRdb kept only the in-frame ones, dropping some. The sample lists about 120,000 clones, over 65% occurring once. Sequenced: PBMCs. These receptors all stem from a woman under 40 in good health and CMV-seropositive.

The chain employs TRBV7-9 and TRBJ2-2; 7 bases align to TRBD2. The junction had 7 bases not matched to a gene; V was cut back by 4 bases and J by 5 bases. This CDR3 region has 15 residues. Germline CDR1 SEHNR, CDR2 FQNEAQ (reference sequence). CDR3: CASSSRTSATGELFF. The CDR3 DNA reads as TGTGCCAGCAGCTCCCGGACTAGTGCGACCGGGGAGCTGTTTTTT.

The V gene is TRBV6-5, the J gene TRBJ1-6; TRBD1 might be the D (5 bases). Germline V gene lookup returns CDR1 MNHEY and CDR2 SVGAGI. The CDR3 length is 14 residues. Trimming pared 7 bases from V and 8 bases from J, leaving 15 bases between. CDR3 in amino acids: CASTPGLLDSPLHF. The DNA of the CDR3 is TGTGCCAGCACCCCGGGACTTCTGGATTCACCCCTCCACTTT.

A few counts support this clone. The rearrangement joins TRBV30 to TRBJ1-6, with D tentatively TRBD1 (5 bases). Per germline, CDR1 GTSNPN and CDR2 SVGIG (reference sequence). V was clipped by 4 bases and J by 8 bases, with 24 bases between them. The CDR3 contains 17 residues. The CDR3 bases are TGTGCCTGGACCTCCTCTAGGGTCCGCACGGGGGATTCACCCCTCCACTTT. This translates into CAWTSSRVRTGDSPLHF.

Worth noting for this clone: At the DNA level, this CDR3 is encoded by other sequences in the same sample as well. This chain connects TRBV29-1 to TRBJ2-5; the D gene is possibly TRBD2 (5 bases). The V gene's germline CDR1 is SQVTM and CDR2 ANQGSEA. The germline V and J ends were trimmed by 6 bases and 4 bases, with 15 bases remaining between them. The CDR3 totals 13 residues. As DNA, the CDR3 is TGCAGCGTCTCATCCGGACTCCGAGAGACCCAGTACTTC. This codes for CSVSSGLRETQYF.

The V call is TRBV30, the J call TRBJ1-1; D unclear. The V and J ends lost 2 bases and 1 base respectively, with 8 bases between them. The CDR3 extends over 13 amino acids. Germline CDR1 is GTSNPN and CDR2 is SVGIG (reference sequence). In DNA form, the CDR3 reads TGTGCCTGGAGTTCGCGGCGGAACACTGAAGCTTTCTTT. Its protein product is CAWSSRRNTEAFF.

The chain links TRBV6-6 to TRBJ2-3; 8 bases are shared with TRBD2. The length of the CDR3 is 16 residues. Germline assignment: CDR1 MNHNY and CDR2 SVGAGI (reference sequence). The junction had 7 bases not matched to a gene; V was cut back by 2 bases and J by 3 bases. The CDR3 reads CASSYPITGGTDTQYF. The CDR3, as DNA: TGTGCCAGCAGTTACCCAATCACGGGGGGGACAGATACGCAGTATTTT.

The chain uses TRBV4-1 and TRBJ1-2; the match to TRBD1 covers 8 bases. CDR1 and CDR2 from the germline V gene are MGHRA and YSYEKL. The CDR3 spans 14 residues. V dropped 1 base and J dropped 8; count of bases not matched to a gene: 6. The CDR3 DNA is TGCGCCAGCAGCCAAGGGGTGACAGGGGAAGGCTACACCTTC. Protein product: CASSQGVTGEGYTF.

J is TRBJ2-7 and V is TRBV30; TRBD2 agrees at 16 bases. Germline CDR1 is GTSNPN and CDR2 is SVGIG (reference sequence). The CDR3 spans 15 residues. J lost 6 bases, V lost 7 bases, and 9 bases had no gene match. CDR3 amino acids: CASGTSGGAFIEQYF. CDR3 bases: TGTGCCTCCGGGACTAGCGGGGGGGCCTTTATCGAGCAGTACTTC. Using reference TRBV30 and TRBJ2-7 for the parts outside the CDR3, the full variable domain is SQTIHQWPATLVQPVGSPLSLECTVEGTSNPNLYWYRQAAGRGLQLLFYSVGIGQISSEVPQNLSASRPQDRQFILSSKKLLLSDSGFYLCASGTSGGAFIEQYFGPGTRLTVT.

This clone has just a few counts. This chain uses TRBV5-6 with TRBJ2-7; D is perhaps TRBD1 (5 bases). Between the trimmed V and J ends, which lost 0 bases and 6 bases, there was a span of 13 bases. CDR1 is SGHDT, CDR2 YYEEEE, per germline. The CDR3 runs to 14 residues. CDR3 amino acids: CASSLVPTGAEQYF. In DNA, the CDR3 is TGTGCCAGCAGCTTGGTTCCAACAGGCGCCGAGCAGTACTTC. The complete variable domain, with remaining parts taken from reference TRBV5-6 and TRBJ2-7, reads DAGVTQSPTHLIKTRGQQVTLRCSPKSGHDTVSWYQQALGQGPQFIFQYYEEEERQRGNFPDRFSGHQFPNYSSELNVNALLLGDSALYLCASSLVPTGAEQYFGPGTRLTVT.

This chain joins TRBV6-1 and TRBJ1-1; D perhaps matches TRBD1 (5 bases). Trimming took 11 bases from V and 3 from J, leaving 13 bases between them. Looked up from germline, CDR1 is MNHNS and CDR2 is SASEGT. The CDR3 sequence is 12 residues long. The CDR3 sequence is CAGGGLDTEAFF. DNA of the CDR3: TGTGCCGGGGGAGGGTTGGACACTGAAGCTTTCTTT.

This chain uses TRBV7-3 with TRBJ2-3; possibly TRBD2 for D (7 bases). The V gene's germline CDR1 is SGHTA and CDR2 FQGTGA. This CDR3 is 16 amino acids long. V shed 4 bases and J shed 3 bases, with 17 bases lying between them. Here the CDR3 DNA reads TGTGCCAGCAGCTCCGGGGTCGGGGGGCGGACAGATACGCAGTATTTT. Translation gives CASSSGVGGRTDTQYF.

This chain links TRBV4-2 with TRBJ2-1; TRBD2 might be the D (5 bases). From germline, CDR1 is LGHNA and CDR2 YNFKEQ. V was shortened by 0 bases and J by 7 bases, with 13 bases between the two germline ends. CDR3 size: 15 residues. CDR3 amino acids: CASSQEPSGGNEQFF. The DNA for the CDR3 is TGTGCCAGCAGCCAAGAACCAAGCGGCGGGAATGAGCAGTTCTTC.

CDR3 protein: CASSPLGGRQNTEAFF. DNA of the CDR3: TGTGCCAGCAGCCCCCTGGGGGGGCGACAGAACACTGAAGCTTTCTTT. The chain has TRBV4-2 and TRBJ1-1; tentative D call: TRBD1 (6 bases). Trimming removed 4 bases from V and 1 base from J, with 16 bases in between. This CDR3 contains 16 residues. Germline-derived CDR1 and CDR2 are LGHNA and YNFKEQ.

This clone was recorded once. The chain uses TRBV4-2 and TRBJ2-5; 7 bases fit TRBD2. Germline lookup yields CDR1 LGHNA and CDR2 YNFKEQ. J gave up 5 bases and V 2 bases, and 2 bases lay outside the gene matches. The CDR3 is made up of 13 amino acids. DNA for the CDR3: TGTGCCAGCAGCCAACGCGGGGGTGAGACCCAGTACTTC. This sequence encodes CASSQRGGETQYF.

The genes are TRBV29-1 and TRBJ2-1, with 14 bases matching TRBD2. Unmatched junction bases numbered 10, after V lost 6 bases and J lost 9 bases. The CDR3 sequence is 15 residues long. Germline CDR1 SQVTM, CDR2 ANQGSEA. The DNA for the CDR3 is TGCAGCGTCGCCGGGACTAGCGGGGGTCTAAGTGAGCAGTTCTTC. It specifies CSVAGTSGGLSEQFF.

This clone showed up just a few times. The J gene is TRBJ1-2, the V gene TRBV5-1; maybe TRBD1 (5 bases). The germline CDR1 and CDR2 sequences are SGHRS and YFSETQ. V was cut by 1 base and J by 6 bases, with 13 bases left in between. The CDR3 consists of 14 residues. For the CDR3, the DNA is TGCGCCAGCAGCTTGAGGGGCCCGGCGGATGGCTACACCTTC. Protein product: CASSLRGPADGYTF.

CDR3 nucleotides: TGCAGCGTTCCCCTCGGCACTGACAGGGAAAACACTGAAGCTTTCTTT. Protein product: CSVPLGTDRENTEAFF. The J gene is TRBJ1-1, the V gene TRBV29-1; TRBD1 aligns across 7 bases. Trimming cost V 5 bases and J 2 bases; bases outside gene matches: 14. CDR3 length: 16 residues. Germline CDR1 is SQVTM and CDR2 is ANQGSEA.

The rearrangement links TRBV27 to TRBJ2-3; D may be TRBD2 (6 bases). In germline, CDR1 is MNHEY, CDR2 SMNVEV (reference sequence). CDR3 size: 15 residues. The V end lost 2 bases, the J end lost 4 bases, and 13 bases lay between the germline ends. This CDR3 is CASSLGPGGSDTQYF. CDR3 sequence (DNA): TGTGCCAGCAGTTTAGGGCCCGGAGGGTCAGATACGCAGTATTTT.

There are a few counts of this clone. The chain carries TRBV5-6 and TRBJ1-1; possibly TRBD1 for D (5 bases). Deletions cut 3 bases from V and 8 bases from J, with 17 bases between. This CDR3 is built from 14 residues. Germline CDR1 reads SGHDT; CDR2 reads YYEEEE. CDR3 nucleotides: TGTGCCAGCAGCTCCTACCAAGAACGGACAGAAGCTTTCTTT. Its protein product is CASSSYQERTEAFF.

This clone is medium-sized. The chain couples TRBV6-1 to TRBJ2-2; possibly TRBD2 for D (5 bases). The CDR3 has 14 residues. Deletions cut 4 bases from V and 5 bases from J, with 11 bases between. Per the germline V gene, CDR1 is MNHNS and CDR2 is SASEGT. The CDR3 DNA sequence: TGTGCCAGCAGTGCGGGGTACGGTACCGGGGAGCTGTTTTTT. This translates into CASSAGYGTGELFF.

The chain combines TRBV6-6 with TRBJ2-7, with a tentative D call TRBD2 (5 bases). Deletions cut 6 bases from V and 3 bases from J, with 15 bases between. Germline CDR1 is MNHNY and CDR2 is SVGAGI (reference sequence). The CDR3 spans 14 residues. In DNA form, the CDR3 reads TGTGCCAGCAGGGCCCCCGAGGCGGGCTACGAGCAGTACTTC. Protein product: CASRAPEAGYEQYF.

The chain has TRBV18 and TRBJ2-1, with 7 bases matching TRBD1. The length of the CDR3 is 14 residues. Germline loops: CDR1 KGHSH, CDR2 LQKENI. V gave up 6 bases and J gave up 4 bases; unmatched junction bases: 6. CDR3 bases: TGTGCCAGCTCCCTGAGGACAGGATACAATGAGCAGTTCTTC. This encodes CASSLRTGYNEQFF.

V usage is TRBV6-1 and J usage is TRBJ2-7, with D possibly being TRBD1 (5 bases). Per germline, CDR1 MNHNS and CDR2 SASEGT. V was clipped by 10 bases and J by 0 bases, with 10 bases between them. This CDR3 spans 12 amino acids. The CDR3 region is CATSRGSYEQYF. CDR3 DNA sequence: TGTGCCACCTCAAGGGGCTCCTACGAGCAGTACTTC.

The rearrangement uses TRBV2 and TRBJ1-1; 11 bases map to TRBD1. The CDR3 has 14 amino acids. The junction had 5 bases not matched to a gene; V was cut back by 6 bases and J by 5 bases. The germline V gene has CDR1 SNHLY and CDR2 FYNNEI. The CDR3 sequence is CASRGTGGGTEAFF. CDR3 in DNA: TGTGCCAGCAGGGGGACAGGGGGTGGTACTGAAGCTTTCTTT.

This clone was recorded many times. This chain connects TRBV2 to TRBJ1-6; D uncertain. Trimming shortened V by 3 bases and J by 0 bases, and 15 bases separated the two germline ends. The CDR3 length is 18 residues. Germline assignment: CDR1 SNHLY and CDR2 FYNNEI. CDR3 protein: CASSDGSNPRSYNSPLHF. In nucleotides, the CDR3 is TGTGCCAGCAGTGATGGGAGTAACCCCCGCTCCTATAATTCACCCCTCCACTTT.

This chain uses TRBV7-2 with TRBJ2-7; TRBD1 agrees at 8 bases. This CDR3 is built from 15 residues. V was clipped by 5 bases and J by 6 bases; unmatched bases: 12. Germline V gene sequence: CDR1 SGHTA, CDR2 FQGNSA. CDR3 sequence: CASSLWQGAVGEQYF. The CDR3, as DNA: TGTGCCAGCAGCCTTTGGCAGGGGGCAGTAGGCGAGCAGTACTTC.